Sequencing of this TCR beta chain was carried out in a study of neurological immune-mediated disorders. TCRdb independently ran MiXCR on the 5' RACE reads; one entry per CDR3 protein. The sample has over 60,000 distinct CDR3 sequences; around 5.2% are singletons. Study results and limitations: Phylogenetic grouping assigned the repertoires of 18 of 34 multiple sclerosis patients to one related-CDR3 cluster, which constitutes a possible signature. Levels of TCR clonal expansion peaked in HTLV-1-associated myelopathy and reached their lowest in multiple sclerosis, under those of healthy controls.

This clonotype turned up a few times. Its antigen is as yet unknown. The receptor comes from a woman younger than 45 with multiple sclerosis. Sequenced material: PBMCs.

CDR3 in amino acids: CSARDRDTRANYGYTF. The CDR3 nucleotides read TGCAGTGCTAGAGACCGGGACACAAGAGCAAACTATGGCTACACCTTC. The V gene is TRBV20-1, the J gene TRBJ1-2; perhaps TRBD1 as D (6 bases). The CDR3 is made up of 16 amino acids. V lost 0 bases and J 2 bases, leaving 16 bases between the germline ends. In germline, CDR1 is DFQATT, CDR2 SNEGSKA (reference sequence).